One T cell receptor beta chain is described in this entry. No antigen is known for it. Its ends do not fully match the called genes, so a read error is possible. This sample is part of a study of T cell repertoires in cytomegalovirus infection. TCRdb passed the reads through MiXCR, listing each CDR3 protein once. The table has fewer than 900,000 distinct CDR3 sequences, 29% seen once. The CDR3 is 13 residues long. CDR1 and CDR2 from the germline V gene are SGHVS and FNYEAQ. Sequencing used cultured CD8+ T cells from PBMCs, obtained from culture after CMV antigen stimulation. The chain is built from TRBV7-6 and TRBJ2-7; D unclear. This TCR derives from a human donor in good health (CMV status not recorded). Some clones in this sample may be carry-over from other donors' samples. CDR3 DNA: TGTGCTAGCAGTCAGAACCCGCTCTGGGAGCAGTACTTC. Translation gives CASSQNPLWEQYF. The whole variable domain, filled in from reference TRBV7-6 and TRBJ2-7, reads GAGVSQSPRYKVTKRGQDVALRCDPISGHVSLYWYRQALGQGPEFLTYFNYEAQQDKSGLPNDRFSAERPEGSISTLTIQRTEQRDSAMYRCASSQNPLWEQYFGPGTRLTVT.